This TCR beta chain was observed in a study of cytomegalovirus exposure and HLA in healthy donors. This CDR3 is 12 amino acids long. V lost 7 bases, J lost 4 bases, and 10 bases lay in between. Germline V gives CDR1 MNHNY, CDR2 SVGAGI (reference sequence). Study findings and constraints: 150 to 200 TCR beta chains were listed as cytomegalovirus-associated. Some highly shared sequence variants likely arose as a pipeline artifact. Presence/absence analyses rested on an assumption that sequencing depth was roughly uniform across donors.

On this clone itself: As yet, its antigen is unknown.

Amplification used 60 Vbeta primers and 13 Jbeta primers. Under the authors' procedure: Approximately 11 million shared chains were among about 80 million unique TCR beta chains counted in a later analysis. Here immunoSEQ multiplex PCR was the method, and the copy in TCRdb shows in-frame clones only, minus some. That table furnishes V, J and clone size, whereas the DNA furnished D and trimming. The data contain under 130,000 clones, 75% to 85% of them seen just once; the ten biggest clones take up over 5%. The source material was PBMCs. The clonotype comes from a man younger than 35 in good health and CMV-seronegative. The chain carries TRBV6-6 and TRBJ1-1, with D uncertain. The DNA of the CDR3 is TGTGCCAGCACCCACACGGGCACTGAAGCTTTCTTT. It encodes CASTHTGTEAFF.